This entry lists 21 T cell receptor beta chains sequenced from one sample in a study of cytomegalovirus exposure and HLA in healthy donors. Both 60 Vbeta primers and 13 Jbeta primers went into the PCR. Data came from immunoSEQ multiplex PCR; TCRdb stores just in-frame clones and leaves some out. The table includes 70,000 to 95,000 clones, 79% detected once. The sample was PBMCs. The source is a woman aged 35 to 49 in good health and CMV-seropositive.

The rearrangement links TRBV5-1 to TRBJ2-5; 11 bases map to TRBD1. Germline CDR1 and CDR2: SGHRS and YFSETQ. The CDR3 runs to 13 residues. The J segment lost 7 bases and the V segment lost 4 bases, leaving 3 bases of the junction unmatched. CDR3 protein: CASSKGQGGTQYF. CDR3 in DNA: TGCGCCAGCAGCAAGGGACAGGGGGGGACCCAGTACTTC.

The rearrangement joins TRBV15 to TRBJ1-4, with 8 bases fitting TRBD1. The CDR3 is 15 residues long. Losses at the gene ends were 3 bases for V and 4 bases for J; bases not matched to a gene: 4. In germline, CDR1 is LNHNV, CDR2 YYDKDF (reference sequence). The CDR3 protein is CATSRTGDRNEKLFF. CDR3 DNA sequence: TGTGCCACCAGCAGGACAGGGGACCGTAATGAAAAACTGTTTTTT.

The rearrangement joins TRBV5-6 to TRBJ2-7; TRBD1 might be the D (6 bases). The CDR3 has 13 amino acids. Trimming shortened V by 4 bases and J by 4 bases, and 12 bases separated the two germline ends. Germline V gives CDR1 SGHDT, CDR2 YYEEEE. The CDR3 DNA reads as TGTGCCAGCAGCCTAAGGGGGTCTTACGAGCAGTACTTC. This gives the protein CASSLRGSYEQYF. Full variable domain (remainder filled in from reference TRBV5-6 and TRBJ2-7): DAGVTQSPTHLIKTRGQQVTLRCSPKSGHDTVSWYQQALGQGPQFIFQYYEEEERQRGNFPDRFSGHQFPNYSSELNVNALLLGDSALYLCASSLRGSYEQYFGPGTRLTVT.

The CDR3 DNA reads TGTGCCAGCAGTGATGGGACAGGGTCCTCCTACGAGCAGTACTTC. Translation: CASSDGTGSSYEQYF. J is TRBJ2-7 and V is TRBV6-1; 9 bases line up with TRBD1. Losses at the gene ends were 3 bases for V and 0 bases for J; bases not matched to a gene: 3. Per the germline V gene, CDR1 is MNHNS and CDR2 is SASEGT. There are 15 residues in the CDR3.

As DNA, the CDR3 is TGTGCCAGCAGTACCACGACAGGCAATAATTCACCCCTCCACTTT. Protein product: CASSTTTGNNSPLHF. The genes are TRBV27 and TRBJ1-6, with a weak D call TRBD1 (6 bases). CDR1 is MNHEY, CDR2 SMNVEV, per germline (reference sequence). This CDR3 is built from 15 residues. Trimming removed 5 bases from V and 5 bases from J, with 13 bases in between.

This clone was observed once. This rearrangement joins TRBV6-5 to TRBJ2-7; 8 nucleotides match TRBD1. The CDR3 has 14 residues. Looked up from germline, CDR1 is MNHEY and CDR2 is SVGAGI. J lost 2 bases, V lost 5 bases, and 5 bases had no gene match. The CDR3 here is CASSPDRGTYEQYF. CDR3 nucleotide sequence: TGTGCCAGCAGTCCCGACAGGGGTACCTACGAGCAGTACTTC.

This clone was observed a few times. V is TRBV10-1 and J is TRBJ1-3; D not certain. Germline assignment: CDR1 WNHNN and CDR2 SYGVQD (reference sequence). Trimming pared 6 bases from V and 0 bases from J, leaving 9 bases between. CDR3 length: 14 residues. Here the CDR3 DNA reads TGCGCCAGCAGAGCAGACATCTCTGGAAACACCATATATTTT. As protein: CASRADISGNTIYF.

The rearrangement joins TRBV11-2 to TRBJ1-5, with TRBD1 matching over 8 bases. This CDR3 region has 15 residues. Germline assignment: CDR1 SGHAT and CDR2 FQNNGV. V lost 3 bases and J lost 1; bases outside the gene matches: 2. The chain's CDR3 is CASSLDRASNQPQHF. The DNA of the CDR3 is TGTGCCAGCAGCTTGGACAGGGCCAGCAATCAGCCCCAGCATTTT.

The chain has TRBV7-2 and TRBJ2-5; D not resolved. Germline V CDR1 and CDR2: SGHTA, FQGNSA. Trimming stripped 3 bases from V and 3 bases from J, with 5 bases between. CDR3 length equals 12 residues. The CDR3 region is CASSFPKETQYF. The DNA for the CDR3 is TGTGCCAGCAGCTTCCCTAAAGAGACCCAGTACTTC.

This chain connects TRBV6-5 to TRBJ1-1, with D perhaps TRBD1 (6 bases). The germline V gene has CDR1 MNHEY and CDR2 SVGAGI. Trimming cost V 2 bases and J 5 bases, with 9 bases left between them. This CDR3 comprises 13 residues. The CDR3 sequence is CASSYPGQTEAFF. In nucleotides, the CDR3 is TGTGCCAGCAGTTACCCCGGACAGACTGAAGCTTTCTTT.

DNA of the CDR3: TGTGCCAGCGGCAGCGGACAGGGGTTGAACACCGGGGAGCTGTTTTTT. Protein sequence: CASGSGQGLNTGELFF. V is TRBV7-9 and J is TRBJ2-2; 9 nucleotides agree with TRBD1. The CDR3 runs 16 residues. Trimming removed 8 bases from V and 1 base from J; junction bases left unmatched: 8. Germline V gene lookup returns CDR1 SEHNR and CDR2 FQNEAQ (reference sequence).

On this clone: Additional DNA sequences in this sample encode the identical CDR3. This sequence joins TRBV6-6 and TRBJ2-1; D may be TRBD2 (5 bases). Germline-derived CDR1 and CDR2 are MNHNY and SVGAGI (reference sequence). The CDR3 is 15 amino acids. Trimming cost V 4 bases and J 10 bases, with 20 bases left between them. CDR3 sequence reads: CASSWSRAEAGEQFF. CDR3 bases: TGTGCCAGCAGTTGGTCCCGAGCGGAAGCTGGCGAGCAGTTCTTC.

The chain couples TRBV18 to TRBJ1-2; 12 positions match TRBD1. Germline values: CDR1 KGHSH, CDR2 LQKENI. Losses at the gene ends were 6 bases for V and 4 bases for J; bases not matched to a gene: 9. This CDR3 comprises 16 residues. CDR3: CASSPGTGGVAYGYTF. Here the CDR3 DNA reads TGTGCCAGCTCTCCCGGGACAGGGGGCGTCGCCTATGGCTACACCTTC.

The chain employs TRBV19 and TRBJ2-1, with 10 bases that match TRBD2. Germline V CDR1 and CDR2: LNHDA, SQIVND (reference sequence). Trimming removed 6 bases from V and 7 bases from J; junction bases left unmatched: 3. This CDR3 contains 13 residues. The CDR3 DNA follows: TGTGCCAGTAGCCAAGCGGGGGGGAATGAGCAGTTCTTC. It translates to CASSQAGGNEQFF.

The J gene is TRBJ2-2, the V gene TRBV27, with TRBD2 matching over 10 bases. Looked up from germline, CDR1 is MNHEY and CDR2 is SMNVEV (reference sequence). The CDR3 is made up of 15 amino acids. J lost 5 bases, V lost 5 bases, and 5 bases had no gene match. In DNA, the CDR3 is TGTGCCAGCAGTACGAGGACTAGCGGAACCGGGGAGCTGTTTTTT. Residues: CASSTRTSGTGELFF.

The rearrangement joins TRBV6-5 to TRBJ1-1; 8 bases match TRBD1. The V gene end was trimmed by 5 bases and the J gene end by 6 bases; junction bases not matched to a gene: 11. Germline V lookup: CDR1 MNHEY, CDR2 SVGAGI. The CDR3 covers 15 residues. The CDR3 is CASSGSGTGFPEAFF. In DNA, the CDR3 is TGTGCCAGCAGTGGCTCCGGGACAGGCTTTCCTGAAGCTTTCTTT.

The chain is built from TRBV2 and TRBJ2-5; TRBD2 matches 9 bases. Germline V gene data show CDR1 as SNHLY and CDR2 as FYNNEI. Trimming took 4 bases from V and 5 from J; bases not matched to a gene: 8. This CDR3 spans 15 amino acids. Here the CDR3 DNA reads TGTGCCAGCAGTGTGGGTAGCGGGAGTGGTGAGACCCAGTACTTC. Encoded protein: CASSVGSGSGETQYF. Full variable domain (outside the CDR3, taken from reference TRBV2 and TRBJ2-5): EPEVTQTPSHQVTQMGQEVILRCVPISNHLYFYWYRQILGQKVEFLVSFYNNEISEKSEIFDDQFSVERPDGSNFTLKIRSTKLEDSAMYFCASSVGSGSGETQYFGPGTRLLVL.

V usage is TRBV19 and J usage is TRBJ2-2; no clear D gene. V was cut by 6 bases and J by 3 bases, with 14 bases left in between. This CDR3 has 15 residues. Germline V gives CDR1 LNHDA, CDR2 SQIVND (reference sequence). The DNA of the CDR3 is TGTGCCAGTAGAAGCCCTCATGTGGACACCGGGGAGCTGTTTTTT. Translated: CASRSPHVDTGELFF.

This clone was seen once. J is TRBJ1-4 and V is TRBV19; TRBD1 is a possible D gene (6 bases). The V and J ends lost 3 bases and 3 bases respectively, with 14 bases between them. Germline loops: CDR1 LNHDA, CDR2 SQIVND (reference sequence). The CDR3 covers 16 residues. The CDR3 DNA sequence: TGTGCCAGTAGTATGGGTCAGGGGATTTCTAATGAAAAACTGTTTTTT. Translating gives CASSMGQGISNEKLFF.

The gene calls are TRBV19 and TRBJ1-5, with 10 bases aligning to TRBD1. In germline, CDR1 is LNHDA, CDR2 SQIVND (reference sequence). This CDR3 comprises 17 residues. Trimming took 5 bases from V and 1 from J; bases not matched to a gene: 8. The CDR3 bases are TGTGCCAGTAGTCGCTTCGGGACAGGGGTGAGCAATCAGCCCCAGCATTTT. It is translated as CASSRFGTGVSNQPQHF.

In the case of this clone: Sequence at one end of the junction differs from germline and may be a read error. This chain connects TRBV19 to TRBJ2-3; 7 bases are shared with TRBD1. The CDR3 is made up of 14 amino acids. Germline values: CDR1 LNHDA, CDR2 SQIVND (reference sequence). The CDR3 DNA sequence: TGTGCCAGTAGTATAGTGGGACAGCCAGATACGCAATATTTT. Residues: CASSIVGQPDTQYF.